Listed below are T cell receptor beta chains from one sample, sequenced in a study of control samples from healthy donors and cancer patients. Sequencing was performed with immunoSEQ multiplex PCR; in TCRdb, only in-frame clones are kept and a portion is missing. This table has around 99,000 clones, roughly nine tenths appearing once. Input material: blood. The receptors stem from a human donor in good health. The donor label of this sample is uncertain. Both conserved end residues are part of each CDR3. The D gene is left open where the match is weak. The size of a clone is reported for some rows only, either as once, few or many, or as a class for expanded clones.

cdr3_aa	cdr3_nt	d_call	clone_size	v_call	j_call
CASSGGSNSNQPQHF	TGTGCCAGCAGCGGGGGCAGTAATAGCAATCAGCCCCAGCATTTT	-	-	TRBV3-1/TRBV3-2	TRBJ1-5
CASSVGLADTQYF	TGTGCCAGCAGTGTTGGTTTGGCAGATACGCAGTATTTT	-	-	TRBV2	TRBJ2-3
CASSPGLAGLNTGELFF	TGTGCCAGCTCACCGGGACTAGCGGGCTTGAACACCGGGGAGCTGTTTTTT	TRBD2	-	TRBV18	TRBJ2-2
CATSDLGWADTQYF	TGTGCCACCAGTGATCTGGGATGGGCAGATACGCAGTATTTT	-	once	TRBV24-1	TRBJ2-3
CASSFDLGVHEQYF	TGTGCCAGCAGCTTTGACCTCGGAGTCCACGAGCAGTACTTC	-	-	TRBV5-6	TRBJ2-7
CASSYHPDRRPSYEQYF	TGTGCCAGCAGCTACCACCCGGACAGGCGTCCATCCTACGAGCAGTACTTC	TRBD1	-	TRBV11-2	TRBJ2-7
CASSGPGGAFF	TGTGCCAGCAGCGGGCCAGGGGGGGCTTTCTTT	TRBD1	-	TRBV9	TRBJ1-1
CSVAGDTQYF	TGCAGCGTTGCCGGGGATACGCAGTATTTT	-	-	TRBV29-1	TRBJ2-3
CASRSFQAYSNQPQHF	TGTGCCAGCAGATCGTTTCAGGCTTATAGCAATCAGCCCCAGCATTTT	-	-	TRBV28	TRBJ1-5
CASSRQGARDTQYF	TGTGCCAGCAGTCGACAGGGGGCTAGAGATACGCAGTATTTT	TRBD1	once	TRBV6-5	TRBJ2-3
CASTYNRGANEKLFF	TGTGCCAGCACTTATAATCGGGGAGCTAATGAAAAACTGTTTTTT	-	-	TRBV2	TRBJ1-4
CASSIRQGEKLFF	TGTGCCAGTAGTATTCGGCAGGGAGAAAAACTGTTTTTT	-	-	TRBV19	TRBJ1-4
CASSPARDQPQHF	TGTGCCAGCTCACCAGCCCGGGATCAGCCCCAGCATTTT	-	-	TRBV18	TRBJ1-5
CASSSLQGGSCNQPQHF	TGTGCCAGCAGCAGCCTCCAGGGGGGATCATGTAATCAGCCCCAGCATTTT	-	-	TRBV21-1	TRBJ1-5
CASSPTSGSTDTQYF	TGTGCCAGCAGCCCTACTAGCGGGAGCACAGATACGCAGTATTTT	TRBD2	-	TRBV3-1/TRBV3-2	TRBJ2-3